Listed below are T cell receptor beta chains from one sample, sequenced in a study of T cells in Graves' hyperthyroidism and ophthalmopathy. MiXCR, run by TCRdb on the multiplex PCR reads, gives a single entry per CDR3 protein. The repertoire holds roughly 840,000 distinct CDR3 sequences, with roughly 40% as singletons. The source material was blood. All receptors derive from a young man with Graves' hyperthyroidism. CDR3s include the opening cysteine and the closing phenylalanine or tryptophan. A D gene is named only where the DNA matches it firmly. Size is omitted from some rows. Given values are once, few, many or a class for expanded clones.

CSARGRVAEGYTF,TGCAGTGCTAGAGGCAGGGTAGCGGAAGGCTACACCTTC,-,-,TRBV20-1,TRBJ1-2
CASHPGEEDQPQHF,TGTGCCAGCCATCCGGGCGAGGAGGATCAGCCCCAGCATTTT,-,-,TRBV7-9,TRBJ1-5
CASSTGGWGEKLFF,TGTGCCAGCAGCACAGGGGGCTGGGGTGAAAAACTGTTTTTT,few,TRBD1,TRBV9,TRBJ1-4
CSAADRHQETQYF,TGCAGTGCTGCCGACAGGCACCAAGAGACCCAGTACTTC,-,-,TRBV20-1,TRBJ2-5
CASSARGLTDTEAFF,TGTGCCAGCAGCGCAAGGGGCTTAACTGACACTGAAGCTTTCTTT,-,-,TRBV9,TRBJ1-1
CASSFGRGLFYEQYF,TGTGCTAGCAGCTTTGGTAGGGGGTTATTCTACGAGCAGTACTTC,few,-,TRBV7-7,TRBJ2-7
CASSLDRGTTGELFF,TGCGCCAGCAGCTTGGACCGGGGCACGACCGGGGAGCTGTTTTTT,-,-,TRBV5-1,TRBJ2-2
CSARATGGRAFF,TGCAGTGCTAGGGCTACAGGGGGCAGGGCTTTCTTT,many,TRBD1,TRBV20-1,TRBJ1-1
CATSRTGTQPQHF,TGTGCCACCAGCAGGACAGGGACTCAGCCCCAGCATTTT,many,TRBD1,TRBV15,TRBJ1-5
CASSLGAGRETQYF,TGTGCCAGCAGTTTGGGGGCAGGGAGGGAGACCCAGTACTTC,-,-,TRBV12-3/TRBV12-4,TRBJ2-5
CASSIASADTQYF,TGTGCCAGTAGTATTGCCAGTGCGGATACGCAGTATTTT,few,-,TRBV19,TRBJ2-3
CASSLNYPGDEQYF,TGTGCCAGCAGCTTGAATTATCCGGGGGACGAGCAGTACTTC,-,-,TRBV5-8,TRBJ2-7
CATRGDGYTF,TGCGCCACCCGGGGAGACGGCTACACCTTC,many,-,TRBV10-2,TRBJ1-2
CASSLSIGQNTEAFF,TGTGCCAGCAGTTTATCGATCGGACAGAACACTGAAGCTTTCTTT,-,-,TRBV27,TRBJ1-1
CSARTTGQIYEQYF,TGCAGTGCTAGAACTACCGGACAGATTTACGAGCAGTACTTC,-,-,TRBV20-1,TRBJ2-7
CSVVGTGVDGYTF,TGCAGCGTTGTCGGGACAGGGGTTGATGGCTACACCTTC,many,TRBD1,TRBV29-1,TRBJ1-2
CASAGGLAGYEQYF,TGTGCCAGCGCTGGGGGACTAGCAGGCTACGAGCAGTACTTC,-,TRBD2,TRBV11-2,TRBJ2-7
CASSVAPKAEAFF,TGTGCCAGCAGCGTAGCTCCCAAGGCCGAAGCTTTCTTT,many,-,TRBV9,TRBJ1-1
CASSSTGVLVQYF,TGTGCCAGCAGCTCCACAGGGGTTTTGGTGCAGTACTTC,few,TRBD1,TRBV7-2,TRBJ2-7
CATKERGLNTGELFF,TGCGCCACCAAGGAGCGGGGTCTCAACACCGGGGAGCTGTTTTTT,many,TRBD2,TRBV10-2,TRBJ2-2
CATGREAGYTF,TGTGCCACCGGCAGGGAAGCTGGCTACACCTTC,many,-,TRBV15,TRBJ1-2
CASSGSQAYEQYF,TGTGCCAGCAGTGGATCTCAAGCCTACGAGCAGTACTTC,-,-,TRBV10-3,TRBJ2-7
CASSLGSQGMNTEAFF,TGTGCCAGCAGCTTGGGTTCCCAGGGGATGAACACTGAAGCTTTCTTT,few,-,TRBV13,TRBJ1-1
CASGLGNEAFF,TGTGCCAGCGGGCTTGGTAATGAAGCTTTCTTT,few,-,TRBV13,TRBJ1-1
CASSLRGAANTGELFF,TGCGCCAGCAGCTTGCGGGGGGCCGCGAACACCGGGGAGCTGTTTTTT,-,-,TRBV5-1,TRBJ2-2
CASSLLPDDLAYEQYF,TGTGCCAGCAGTTTACTCCCCGATGACTTAGCCTACGAGCAGTACTTC,-,-,TRBV6-6,TRBJ2-7
CATGEGGSVNYGYTF,TGTGCCACCGGTGAGGGAGGCAGCGTTAACTATGGCTACACCTTC,-,-,TRBV27,TRBJ1-2
CASFREPWGAQYF,TGTGCCAGCTTCCGGGAACCTTGGGGGGCCCAGTACTTC,-,-,TRBV6-1,TRBJ2-5
CASSLRLRFVRGRDYEQYF,TGTGCCAGCAGCTTGCGTCTGAGGTTTGTGCGGGGGAGAGATTACGAGCAGTACTTC,-,TRBD2,TRBV5-6,TRBJ2-7